Below are 26 T cell receptor beta chains sequenced from a single sample in a study of shared clonotypes between healthy human individuals. The assay was immunoSEQ multiplex PCR, and TCRdb's table has in-frame clones only and misses some. The sample yields about 1.1 million clones, about four fifths seen once. Sequencing was carried out using memory CD4+ T cells from PBMCs. Documented subset: CD45RA-negative fraction. The receptors here all came from a man younger than 30 in good health. Some clones in this sample may be carry-over from other donors' samples.

The rearrangement links TRBV28 to TRBJ2-1, with TRBD2 matching over 8 bases. V dropped 5 bases and J dropped 0; count of bases not matched to a gene: 6. This CDR3 is built from 16 residues. Germline assignment: CDR1 MDHEN and CDR2 SYDVKM. CDR3 DNA: TGTGCCAGCAGTGACCCCGGGGGGGGCTCCTACAATGAGCAGTTCTTC. Translation: CASSDPGGGSYNEQFF.

Worth noting for this clone: Additional DNA sequences in this sample encode the identical CDR3. V is TRBV5-1 and J is TRBJ2-6; D not resolved. CDR3 size: 15 residues. The germline CDR1 and CDR2 sequences are SGHRS and YFSETQ. The V end was cut by 5 bases, the J end by 0 bases, with 9 bases between. The CDR3, as DNA: TGCGCCAGCAGTTCGGGTGGCTCTGGGGCCAACGTCCTGACTTTC. Its translation is CASSSGGSGANVLTF.

This rearrangement joins TRBV19 to TRBJ1-4, with D perhaps matching TRBD1 (5 bases). The CDR3 is 15 residues long. V was shortened by 6 bases and J by 0 bases, with 11 bases between the two germline ends. Germline-derived CDR1 and CDR2 are LNHDA and SQIVND (reference sequence). CDR3 in amino acids: CASSSYRTTNEKLFF. CDR3 nucleotides: TGTGCCAGTAGCAGCTACAGGACAACTAATGAAAAACTGTTTTTT.

The rearrangement joins TRBV27 to TRBJ2-5; D not resolved. Germline-derived CDR1 and CDR2 are MNHEY and SMNVEV (reference sequence). The CDR3 is 15 amino acids. Trimming removed 0 bases from V and 7 bases from J, with 15 bases in between. The CDR3 DNA follows: TGTGCCAGCAGTTTATCATGGGCCCCTCGGAGGACCCAGTACTTC. Protein sequence: CASSLSWAPRRTQYF.

The genes are TRBV28 and TRBJ1-2; D not resolved. Germline loops: CDR1 MDHEN, CDR2 SYDVKM. This CDR3 region has 14 residues. V was cut by 3 bases and J by 4 bases, with 12 bases left in between. The CDR3 nucleotides read TGTGCCAGCAGTTTCCCCTTAATGATCTATGGCTACACCTTC. As protein: CASSFPLMIYGYTF.

The chain recombines TRBV6-6 with TRBJ2-5; 10 bases are a match to TRBD2. This CDR3 contains 14 residues. V dropped 6 bases and J dropped 3; count of bases not matched to a gene: 4. From germline, CDR1 is MNHNY and CDR2 SVGAGI (reference sequence). The CDR3 bases are TGTGCCAGCAGCCGCCTAGCGGGAGAAGAGACCCAGTACTTC. Its translation: CASSRLAGEETQYF.

The chain couples TRBV28 to TRBJ1-5; tentatively, D is TRBD1 (6 bases). V lost 2 bases and J 9 bases, leaving 14 bases between the germline ends. CDR1 is MDHEN, CDR2 SYDVKM, per germline. The CDR3 spans 14 residues. The CDR3 sequence is CASSLRQDWAPQHF. The CDR3 nucleotides are TGTGCCAGCAGTTTAAGACAGGACTGGGCGCCCCAGCATTTT.

On this clone: This sample also contains other DNA sequences that code for the same CDR3. This chain connects TRBV9 to TRBJ1-2; 7 bases agree with TRBD1. Unmatched junction bases numbered 3, after V lost 4 bases and J lost 0 bases. CDR1 and CDR2 from the germline V gene are SGDLS and YYNGEE. The CDR3 contains 14 residues. The DNA for the CDR3 is TGTGCCAGCAGCCCCGGGACAGCTAACTATGGCTACACCTTC. Residues: CASSPGTANYGYTF.

This clone was picked up a small number of times. This sequence joins TRBV7-9 and TRBJ2-7, with a weak D call TRBD1 (6 bases). Trimming left V 6 bases short and J 3 bases short, with 18 bases between. The CDR3 loop spans 15 amino acids. Germline values: CDR1 SEHNR, CDR2 FQNEAQ (reference sequence). The CDR3 region is CASRPDSPGDYEQYF. Written as DNA, the CDR3 is TGTGCCAGCAGACCCGACAGCCCAGGGGACTACGAGCAGTACTTC.

This chain connects TRBV5-6 to TRBJ1-3, with a weak D call TRBD1 (5 bases). The germline V gene has CDR1 SGHDT and CDR2 YYEEEE. Between the trimmed V and J ends, which lost 4 bases and 0 bases, there was a span of 14 bases. This CDR3 spans 16 amino acids. The CDR3 nucleotides read TGTGCCAGCAGCCAAGGCCCAACAGGCTCTGGAAACACCATATATTTT. The encoded protein is CASSQGPTGSGNTIYF. Combining the CDR3 with reference TRBV5-6 and TRBJ1-3 gives the whole variable domain DAGVTQSPTHLIKTRGQQVTLRCSPKSGHDTVSWYQQALGQGPQFIFQYYEEEERQRGNFPDRFSGHQFPNYSSELNVNALLLGDSALYLCASSQGPTGSGNTIYFGEGSWLTVV.

V and J are TRBV6-6 and TRBJ2-7; 8 positions agree with TRBD2. The CDR3 totals 14 residues. Trimming removed 6 bases from V and 1 base from J; junction bases left unmatched: 5. Germline CDR1 reads MNHNY; CDR2 reads SVGAGI (reference sequence). The CDR3 nucleotides read TGTGCCAGCAGGGACCTAGCGGGTTCCTACGAGCAGTACTTC. This gives the protein CASRDLAGSYEQYF.

The chain is built from TRBV9 and TRBJ2-3, with 9 nucleotides matching TRBD1. The length of the CDR3 is 15 residues. Germline V gives CDR1 SGDLS, CDR2 YYNGEE. J lost 4 bases, V lost 0 bases, and 3 bases had no gene match. CDR3 sequence: CASSVAGQGPDTQYF. The CDR3 DNA sequence: TGTGCCAGCAGCGTAGCAGGACAGGGGCCAGATACGCAGTATTTT.

The J gene is TRBJ2-1, the V gene TRBV5-4; a weak D match, TRBD2 (6 bases). V shed 4 bases and J shed 5 bases, with 10 bases lying between them. The germline V gene encodes CDR1 SGHNT and CDR2 YYREEE (reference sequence). The CDR3 totals 13 residues. CDR3 nucleotide sequence: TGTGCCAGCAGCCCCCGGGGGAACAATGAGCAGTTCTTC. Translated: CASSPRGNNEQFF.

With regard to this clone: Other nucleotide sequences in the sample specify the same CDR3. The rearrangement links TRBV10-3 to TRBJ2-3; TRBD2 matches 11 bases. Germline CDR1 ENHRY, CDR2 SYGVKD. This CDR3 has 15 amino acids. V lost 6 bases and J lost 0; bases outside the gene matches: 2. The CDR3 coding sequence is TGTGCCATCAGCGGGACTAGCGGAAGCACAGATACGCAGTATTTT. Translating it yields CAISGTSGSTDTQYF.

The V gene is TRBV5-4, the J gene TRBJ2-3; no clear D gene. The V gene lost 0 bases and the J gene lost 1 base, with 9 bases spanning the gap. From germline, CDR1 is SGHNT and CDR2 YYREEE (reference sequence). The CDR3 sequence is 15 residues long. The CDR3 region is CASSLAWVGTDTQYF. The DNA for the CDR3 is TGTGCCAGCAGCTTGGCCTGGGTCGGCACAGATACGCAGTATTTT.

V gene TRBV7-9 combines with J gene TRBJ1-1; 8 bases align to TRBD1. After removal of 5 bases from V and 6 bases from J, the junction contained 2 bases not matched to a gene. Germline values: CDR1 SEHNR, CDR2 FQNEAQ (reference sequence). CDR3 length: 12 amino acids. The CDR3 loop is CASSAQGAEAFF. As DNA, the CDR3 is TGTGCCAGCAGCGCACAGGGGGCTGAAGCTTTCTTT. Full variable domain (outside the CDR3, taken from reference TRBV7-9 and TRBJ1-1): DTGVSQNPRHKITKRGQNVTFRCDPISEHNRLYWYRQTLGQGPEFLTYFQNEAQLEKSRLLSDRFSAERPKGSFSTLEIQRTEQGDSAMYLCASSAQGAEAFFGQGTRLTVV.

This clone was observed at least ten times. The chain carries TRBV7-3 and TRBJ2-7; D is perhaps TRBD1 or TRBD2 (5 bases each). Trimming left V 5 bases short and J 6 bases short, with 14 bases between. The CDR3 runs 13 residues. Germline CDR1 and CDR2: SGHTA and FQGTGA. The DNA of the CDR3 is TGTGCCAGCAGCCGGGCCAGGGACGGCGAGCAGTACTTC. This codes for CASSRARDGEQYF.

Only a few counts were recorded for this clone. The V gene is TRBV27, the J gene TRBJ2-3, with D maybe TRBD1 (5 bases). The V end lost 8 bases, the J end lost 0 bases, and 12 bases lay between the germline ends. There are 14 residues in the CDR3. Germline loops: CDR1 MNHEY, CDR2 SMNVEV (reference sequence). CDR3 coding DNA: TGTGCCAGCGCTGGGGCGTCTAGCACAGATACGCAGTATTTT. Translating it yields CASAGASSTDTQYF.

This clone was recorded many times. The chain recombines TRBV7-9 with TRBJ1-3, with 9 bases aligning to TRBD1. Germline V gene sequence: CDR1 SEHNR, CDR2 FQNEAQ (reference sequence). This CDR3 spans 14 amino acids. V lost 6 bases, J lost 4 bases, and 4 bases stayed unmatched. The CDR3 loop reads CASRNRGLGNTIYF. The CDR3 coding sequence is TGTGCCAGCAGGAACAGGGGGCTGGGAAACACCATATATTTT.

The rearrangement uses TRBV27 and TRBJ1-1; 8 bases are a match to TRBD1. Trimming removed 5 bases from V and 3 bases from J; junction bases left unmatched: 8. The CDR3 loop spans 15 amino acids. Germline V lookup: CDR1 MNHEY, CDR2 SMNVEV (reference sequence). The CDR3 region is CASSPRGRRYTEAFF. DNA of the CDR3: TGTGCCAGCAGTCCCAGGGGGCGGAGGTACACTGAAGCTTTCTTT.

This chain uses TRBV28 with TRBJ2-7; 7 bases map to TRBD1. This CDR3 is built from 14 residues. V was clipped by 6 bases and J by 3 bases; unmatched bases: 8. Germline assignment: CDR1 MDHEN and CDR2 SYDVKM. CDR3: CASRTRQGFYEQYF. In nucleotides, the CDR3 is TGTGCCAGCAGGACGAGACAGGGCTTCTACGAGCAGTACTTC.

About this clone: A read error may explain this, as a much larger clone is one base away. The same CDR3 is also encoded by other DNA sequences in this sample. The genes are TRBV28 and TRBJ2-6; 7 bases map to TRBD2. From germline, CDR1 is MDHEN and CDR2 SYDVKM. This CDR3 region has 15 residues. V was clipped by 2 bases and J by 2 bases; unmatched bases: 0. CDR3: CASSLGGAGANVLTF. In DNA, the CDR3 is TGTGCCAGCAGTTTAGGGGGGGCTGGGGCCAACGTCCTGACTTTC.

The chain joins TRBV7-2 to TRBJ1-5; no clear D. Trimming took 4 bases from V and 5 from J, leaving 9 bases between them. CDR3 length: 13 amino acids. Germline values: CDR1 SGHTA, CDR2 FQGNSA. The CDR3 DNA reads as TGTGCCAGCAGCTCCTACGAGGATCAGCCCCAGCATTTT. Translated: CASSSYEDQPQHF.

This clone occurred a few times. The rearrangement links TRBV15 to TRBJ2-3; TRBD2 might be the D (5 bases). This CDR3 spans 18 amino acids. The germline V and J ends were trimmed by 3 bases and 5 bases, with 24 bases remaining between them. CDR1 is LNHNV and CDR2 is YYDKDF in the germline V gene (reference sequence). The CDR3 coding sequence is TGTGCCACCAGCAGTACCCTAGGGAGCGTTGCTGTTGGAGATACGCAGTATTTT. As protein: CATSSTLGSVAVGDTQYF.

The chain employs TRBV28 and TRBJ2-1; 11 bases line up with TRBD2. Germline CDR1 MDHEN, CDR2 SYDVKM. The CDR3 loop spans 16 amino acids. After removal of 5 bases from V and 0 bases from J, the junction contained 3 bases not matched to a gene. In nucleotides, the CDR3 is TGTGCCAGCAGTGTAGCGGGAGGGAGCTCCTACAATGAGCAGTTCTTC. It encodes CASSVAGGSSYNEQFF.

V gene TRBV6-1 combines with J gene TRBJ2-2; 12 bases agree with TRBD2. V shed 2 bases and J 5 bases; nucleotides not matched to a gene: 12. The germline gives CDR1 MNHNS, CDR2 SASEGT. CDR3 length equals 19 residues. The CDR3 DNA follows: TGTGCCAGCAGTGAATGGCGGCTAGCGGGAGGGGGGCGAACCGGGGAGCTGTTTTTT. It is translated as CASSEWRLAGGGRTGELFF.